These 32 T cell receptor beta chains originate from one sample sequenced in a study of tumor-infiltrating lymphocytes in oesophageal squamous cell carcinoma. TCRdb ran MiXCR on the PCR reads and lists one entry per CDR3 protein. The sample lists under 20,000 distinct CDR3 sequences, 50% occurring once. The specimen was esophageal tumor tissue. All receptors come from a male donor with esophageal squamous cell carcinoma.

This chain uses TRBV7-2 with TRBJ2-1; 7 bases agree with TRBD2. This CDR3 spans 14 amino acids. V was pared by 5 bases and J by 16 bases, with 17 bases of the junction left unmatched. Germline CDR1 reads SGHTA; CDR2 reads FQGNSA. The CDR3 sequence: CASSPALGGGGSFF. For the CDR3, the DNA is TGTGCCAGCAGCCCCGCTCTTGGGGGGGGGGGTTCCTTCTTC.

The sample holds many counts of this clonotype. This chain connects TRBV30 to TRBJ2-1; D not resolved. The CDR3 spans 10 residues. The germline V and J ends were trimmed by 1 base and 10 bases, with 5 bases remaining between them. Per the germline V gene, CDR1 is GTSNPN and CDR2 is SVGIG (reference sequence). The CDR3 nucleotides are TGTGCCTGGAGTGCCCGGGAGCAGTTCTTC. Residues: CAWSAREQFF.

This clonotype is judged large. A read error may produce the germline difference seen at one junction end. V gene TRBV7-7 combines with J gene TRBJ2-7; D is perhaps TRBD2 (5 bases). Germline loops: CDR1 SSHAT, CDR2 FNYEAQ (reference sequence). The length of the CDR3 is 13 residues. DNA for the CDR3: TGTGCTAGCAGCTTAGATACGGGGTACGAGCAGTACTTC. It is translated as CASSLDTGYEQYF.

Only a few counts were recorded for this clonotype. The CDR3 region is CASSPWGTGGYEQYF. CDR3 in DNA: TGTGCCAGCAGCCCTTGGGGGACGGGAGGTTACGAGCAGTACTTC. The genes are TRBV7-8 and TRBJ2-5, with 7 bases lining up with TRBD2. The end of the DNA is better explained by TRBJ2-7, so the J call may be wrong. This CDR3 has 15 amino acids. CDR1 SGHVS and CDR2 FQNEAQ come from the germline V gene.

In its sample, this clonotype ranks as medium-sized. The junction differs from germline at one of its ends, possibly a read error. V is TRBV5-4 and J is TRBJ2-3, with D perhaps matching TRBD2 (6 bases). The V gene's germline CDR1 is SGHNT and CDR2 YYREEE (reference sequence). The CDR3 totals 15 residues. The CDR3 DNA reads as TGCGCCAGCAGCTCGCGGCTGGAGCGGGCAGATACGCAGTATTTT. This gives the protein CASSSRLERADTQYF.

Concerning this clonotype itself: The CDR3 does not close with the conserved phenylalanine or tryptophan, likely indicating a read error. Because the CDR3's place on the DNA is in doubt, the DNA is left out and the CDR3 is given as listed by TCRdb. The chain carries TRBV7-2 and TRBJ1-1. The CDR3 has 17 residues if both end residues are counted. The V gene's germline CDR1 is SGHTA and CDR2 FQGNSA. The CDR3 is CASSGQAGGADTQYFGQ.

This clonotype occurred many times. The V call is TRBV30, the J call TRBJ2-1; 7 positions agree with TRBD1. The V segment lost 4 bases and the J segment 2 bases; nucleotides outside the gene matches: 8. The CDR3 length is 15 residues. Germline V gene sequence: CDR1 GTSNPN, CDR2 SVGIG (reference sequence). In DNA form, the CDR3 reads TGTGCCTGGACCTTACAGGGGTCTACCTACAATGAGCAGTTCTTC. It codes for CAWTLQGSTYNEQFF.

This clonotype has ten or more counts. This may stem from a read error, because a much larger clone lies one nucleotide away. The DNA of the CDR3 is TGTGCCAGCACCTATAGAGGGGTCAATGAGCAGTACTTC. It translates to CASTYRGVNEQYF. The chain carries TRBV12-3 or TRBV12-4 and TRBJ2-5, with D perhaps being TRBD1 or TRBD2 (5 bases each). V shed 7 bases and J shed 11 bases, with 20 bases lying between them. The CDR3 has 13 amino acids.

This clonotype has ten or more counts. This chain uses TRBV4-2 with TRBJ1-2; D perhaps matches TRBD1 (5 bases). Germline V gives CDR1 LGHNA, CDR2 YNFKEQ. V was trimmed by 1 base and J by 0 bases, leaving 15 bases between them. This CDR3 contains 17 residues. CDR3 sequence reads: CASSQGGGEPSNYGYTF. The CDR3 DNA reads TGTGCCAGCAGCCAAGGGGGGGGGGAACCTTCTAACTATGGCTACACCTTC.

In nucleotides, the CDR3 is TGTGCCAGCAGCTTGCTGGGCAGGGAATCGAACACCGGGGAGCTGTTTTTT. It codes for CASSLLGRESNTGELFF. The genes are TRBV5-5 and TRBJ2-2, with a possible D match to TRBD1 (5 bases). Looked up from germline, CDR1 is SGHKS and CDR2 is YYEKEE (reference sequence). Trimming pared 1 base from V and 0 bases from J, leaving 13 bases between. The CDR3 has 17 residues. The full variable domain, in which reference TRBV5-5 and TRBJ2-2 provide the parts outside the CDR3, is DAGVTQSPTHLIKTRGQQVTLRCSPISGHKSVSWYQQVLGQGPQFIFQYYEKEERGRGNFPDRFSARQFPNYSSELNVNALLLGDSALYLCASSLLGRESNTGELFFGEGSRLTVL.

This clonotype occurred once. V usage is TRBV7-6 and J usage is TRBJ2-6; no reliable D call. The J call could be wrong; TRBJ1-2 is a better fit for the DNA end. The CDR3 length is 18 residues. Per the germline V gene, CDR1 is SGHVS and CDR2 is FNYEAQ. CDR3 sequence: CASSLEVRADASNYGYTF. The CDR3 coding sequence is TGTGCCAGCAGCTTAGAGGTGCGGGCAGACGCCTCTAACTATGGCTACACCTTC.

This clonotype was recorded a few times. The chain couples TRBV11-3 to TRBJ2-1; possibly TRBD2 for D (6 bases). The J call may be incorrect, as the DNA end agrees better with TRBJ2-7. This CDR3 is 15 amino acids long. Per the germline V gene, CDR1 is SGHNT and CDR2 is YENEEA. The CDR3 region has the DNA TGTGCCAGCAGCCGACTAGGGAGCTCCTACAATGAGCAGTACTTC. This encodes CASSRLGSSYNEQYF.

The chain employs TRBV6-1 and TRBJ2-1; D unresolved. The CDR3 spans 14 residues. Germline V gene data show CDR1 as MNHNS and CDR2 as SASEGT. Between the trimmed V and J ends, which lost 4 bases and 8 bases, there was a span of 15 bases. CDR3 region: CASSATYSNHEQFF. CDR3 in DNA: TGTGCCAGCAGTGCGACCTACAGTAACCATGAGCAGTTCTTC.

This clonotype has only a few counts. The chain uses TRBV5-4 and TRBJ2-5, with D possibly matching TRBD1 (6 bases). The J call is doubtful: the DNA matches TRBJ2-7 better. The CDR3 consists of 15 residues. The V gene's germline CDR1 is SGHNT and CDR2 YYREEE (reference sequence). The CDR3 sequence: CASSSRGASLYEQYF. CDR3 coding DNA: TGTGCCAGCAGCTCCAGGGGAGCCTCACTATACGAGCAGTACTTC.

This chain uses TRBV20-1 with TRBJ2-3, with TRBD1 matching 8 bases. The better agreement between TRBJ2-7 and the DNA end casts doubt on the J call. Germline V lookup: CDR1 DFQATT, CDR2 SNEGSKA (reference sequence). The CDR3 totals 15 residues. The CDR3 region has the DNA TGCAGTGCTAGAGCAGGGGGGACAGGTTCCTACGAGCAGTACTTC. Encoded protein: CSARAGGTGSYEQYF.

CDR3 sequence: CACQGDQSRTQYF. The CDR3 DNA reads TGTGCCTGCCAGGGGGACCAGTCCAGGACCCAGTACTTC. The V and J genes are TRBV6-6 and TRBJ2-5; 7 positions match TRBD1. Germline assignment: CDR1 MNHNY and CDR2 SVGAGI (reference sequence). With 11 bases clipped from V and 7 bases from J, the junction kept 13 bases outside the gene matches. CDR3 length equals 13 residues.

This clonotype appeared many times. The chain recombines TRBV28 with TRBJ2-7; D remains unclear. Trimming pared 2 bases from V and 2 bases from J, leaving 13 bases between. The CDR3 spans 15 residues. Germline assignment: CDR1 MDHEN and CDR2 SYDVKM. DNA for the CDR3: TGTGCCAGCAGTTTACCTGCAGGCATTCCCTACGAGCAGTACTTC. Translating gives CASSLPAGIPYEQYF.

This clonotype was counted many times. The chain employs TRBV5-4 and TRBJ2-2; TRBD2 is a possible D gene (6 bases). From germline, CDR1 is SGHNT and CDR2 YYREEE (reference sequence). Trimming shortened V by 3 bases and J by 4 bases, and 16 bases separated the two germline ends. This CDR3 is 16 amino acids long. The CDR3 loop reads CASSSRFKGGTGELFF. The CDR3 DNA reads TGTGCCAGCAGCTCTCGTTTTAAGGGAGGCACCGGGGAGCTGTTTTTT.

This chain joins TRBV9 and TRBJ2-5; D remains ambiguous. V was trimmed by 0 bases and J by 11 bases, leaving 20 bases between them. CDR3 size: 15 residues. The germline V gene encodes CDR1 SGDLS and CDR2 YYNGEE. DNA for the CDR3: TGTGCCAGCAGCGTAGGGGCAGGAACGACCTATGAGCAGTACTTC. This gives the protein CASSVGAGTTYEQYF.

The chain employs TRBV7-4 and TRBJ2-1; 8 nucleotides line up with TRBD2. The junction had 7 bases not matched to a gene; V was cut back by 1 base and J by 8 bases. The CDR3 runs 15 residues. Germline V gene sequence: CDR1 SGHVT, CDR2 SQSDAQ. CDR3 DNA sequence: TGTGCCAGCAGCTTAGACGGGGGGGCGTCGGATGAGCAGTTCTTC. Its translation is CASSLDGGASDEQFF.

For this clonotype: It may be a read error: a sequence one base away is much more abundant. The chain links TRBV28 to TRBJ2-6; the D is unclear. Gene TRBJ2-7 matches the end of the DNA better, so the J call may be wrong. The CDR3 has 12 amino acids. Per the germline V gene, CDR1 is MDHEN and CDR2 is SYDVKM. The CDR3 sequence: CASSFPIYEQYF. The CDR3 nucleotides read TGTGCCAGCAGTTTCCCGATCTACGAGCAGTACTTC.

This sequence joins TRBV7-2 and TRBJ2-2; unclear D gene. The CDR3 consists of 14 residues. V dropped 1 base and J dropped 7 bases, with 10 bases sitting between them. Per the germline V gene, CDR1 is SGHTA and CDR2 is FQGNSA. Here the CDR3 reads CASSLVPGVGELFF. In DNA, the CDR3 is TGTGCCAGCAGCTTAGTACCCGGAGTCGGGGAGCTGTTTTTT. The whole variable domain, remainder taken from reference TRBV7-2 and TRBJ2-2, is GAGVSQSPSNKVTEKGKDVELRCDPISGHTALYWYRQSLGQGLEFLIYFQGNSAPDKSGLPSDRFSAERTGGSVSTLTIQRTQQEDSAVYLCASSLVPGVGELFFGEGSRLTVL.

This clonotype appeared a few times. This chain connects TRBV20-1 to TRBJ2-1, with 10 nucleotides matching TRBD1. The DNA end is more similar to TRBJ2-5, so the J call may be wrong. The CDR3 has 14 amino acids. Germline CDR1 DFQATT, CDR2 SNEGSKA (reference sequence). The CDR3 region has the DNA TGCAGTGCTGCTAGGACAGGGGGAGGAGAGACCCAGTACTTC. This codes for CSAARTGGGETQYF.

The rearrangement joins TRBV7-9 to TRBJ2-5, with 14 bases aligning to TRBD2. Germline CDR1 and CDR2: SEHNR and FQNEAQ (reference sequence). Trimming removed 0 bases from V and 5 bases from J; junction bases left unmatched: 5. CDR3 length: 17 residues. Here the CDR3 reads CASSLAGLAGVRETQYF. CDR3 nucleotides: TGTGCCAGCAGCTTAGCGGGACTAGCGGGAGTAAGGGAGACCCAGTACTTC. Full variable domain (remainder filled in from reference TRBV7-9 and TRBJ2-5): DTGVSQNPRHKITKRGQNVTFRCDPISEHNRLYWYRQTLGQGPEFLTYFQNEAQLEKSRLLSDRFSAERPKGSFSTLEIQRTEQGDSAMYLCASSLAGLAGVRETQYFGPGTRLLVL.

The rearrangement joins TRBV11-1 to TRBJ2-1; D possibly uses TRBD1 or TRBD2 (5 bases each). From germline, CDR1 is SGHAT and CDR2 FQDESV (reference sequence). This CDR3 region has 15 residues. V was cut by 5 bases and J by 0 bases, with 11 bases left in between. This chain's CDR3 is CASSPRGDSYNEQFF. CDR3 in DNA: TGTGCCAGCAGCCCGAGAGGGGACTCCTACAATGAGCAGTTCTTC.

This clonotype was found once. This sequence joins TRBV7-9 and TRBJ1-5; perhaps TRBD1 as D (6 bases). Germline lookup yields CDR1 SEHNR and CDR2 FQNEAQ (reference sequence). V was shortened by 4 bases and J by 0 bases, with 16 bases between the two germline ends. The CDR3 is made up of 17 amino acids. The chain's CDR3 is CASSSQGGEDSNQPQHF. In nucleotides, the CDR3 is TGTGCCAGCAGCTCCCAAGGGGGGGAGGATAGCAATCAGCCCCAGCATTTT. Full variable domain (missing parts from reference TRBV7-9 and TRBJ1-5): DTGVSQNPRHKITKRGQNVTFRCDPISEHNRLYWYRQTLGQGPEFLTYFQNEAQLEKSRLLSDRFSAERPKGSFSTLEIQRTEQGDSAMYLCASSSQGGEDSNQPQHFGDGTRLSIL.

The chain carries TRBV7-3 and TRBJ2-1, with D perhaps matching TRBD1 or TRBD2 (6 bases each). The DNA end is a closer match to TRBJ2-5, so the J assignment may be wrong. This CDR3 is 14 amino acids long. Looked up from germline, CDR1 is SGHTA and CDR2 is FQGTGA. The CDR3 DNA reads as TGTGCCAGCAGCCTGTCGGGGGCGGGGGAGACCCAGTACTTC. Translating gives CASSLSGAGETQYF.

This sequence joins TRBV10-3 and TRBJ2-3; perhaps TRBD2 as D (5 bases). CDR3 length: 13 amino acids. Trimming left V 4 bases short and J 11 bases short, with 16 bases between. Germline CDR1 is ENHRY and CDR2 is SYGVKD. CDR3 loop: CAISAGSSYEQYF. CDR3 bases: TGTGCCATCAGTGCGGGGAGCTCCTACGAGCAGTATTTT.

Only a few counts were recorded for this clonotype. The missing conserved phenylalanine or tryptophan at the end of this CDR3 makes a read error likely. It is unclear where the CDR3 begins or ends on the DNA, so no DNA is shown, and the CDR3 is as TCRdb lists it. This chain joins TRBV7-6 and TRBJ2-3; the D call of TRBD2 is as the table states it, not checked on the DNA. Termini included, the CDR3 measures 16 amino acids. Germline CDR1 and CDR2: SGHVS and FNYEAQ. The CDR3 is CASSLSDSNNEQFFGP.

Regarding this clonotype: The missing conserved phenylalanine or tryptophan at the end of this CDR3 makes a read error likely. It is unclear where the CDR3 begins or ends on the DNA, so no DNA is shown, and the CDR3 is as TCRdb lists it. The chain recombines TRBV5-5 with TRBJ2-7; the listed D gene, TRBD1, was not tested against the DNA. Germline V gene sequence: CDR1 SGHKS, CDR2 YYEKEE (reference sequence). The CDR3 region is 17 residues in length, termini included. The CDR3 loop reads CASSSQTVTNYGYTFGS.

The rearrangement uses TRBV7-2 and TRBJ2-4; 8 bases are a match to TRBD2. The last part of the DNA fits TRBJ2-5 better; the J call may be wrong. Germline V gene lookup returns CDR1 SGHTA and CDR2 FQGNSA. The CDR3 is 17 residues long. CDR3 sequence (DNA): TGTGCCAGCAGTCAAAGACTGGCCAGCGGGGGACAAGAGACCCAGTACTTC. Amino acid sequence: CASSQRLASGGQETQYF.

The J gene is TRBJ2-3, the V gene TRBV7-3; tentatively, D is TRBD2 (5 bases). The J call is uncertain, as TRBJ2-7 better fits the DNA end. CDR1 and CDR2 from the germline V gene are SGHTA and FQGTGA. CDR3 length equals 15 residues. CDR3 in amino acids: CASSFSGRGTYEQYF. In DNA form, the CDR3 reads TGTGCCAGCAGCTTCTCGGGGAGAGGTACCTACGAGCAGTACTTC.